The following is a T cell receptor (beta chain) sequence with its context. Its specificity is not known. Repertoires were generated with immunoSEQ multiplex PCR, while TCRdb's copy carries only in-frame clones and drops some. Of over 75,000 clones listed, more than 80% are singletons. These data belong to a study of glioma-infiltrating T cells after dendritic cell vaccination. Study summary: Between the early 2000s and the early 2010s, patients got autologous tumor lysate-pulsed dendritic cell vaccines. At biweekly intervals, patients got three intradermal dendritic cell vaccine injections.

Regarding time point: after dendritic cell vaccination, including at tumor progression/relapse. Notes on the study in general: Higher TCR clonality did not directly relate to longer survival. Few patients contributed both blood and tumor specimens.

Germline lookup yields CDR1 DFQATT and CDR2 SNEGSKA (reference sequence). The CDR3 is 10 residues long. The ends were cut back, 3 bases at V and 7 bases at J, with 6 bases in the middle. The V call is TRBV20-1, the J call TRBJ1-2; no definite D call. This TCR came from a human donor with glioblastoma. The material was blood, obtained after dendritic cell vaccination. CDR3 DNA sequence: TGCAGTGCTAGCAGTGGTGGCTACACCTTC. It encodes CSASSGGYTF.